Listed below are T cell receptor beta chains from one sample, sequenced in a study of T cell changes during pregnancy in multiple sclerosis. Only in-frame clones appear in the TCRdb table, and some are missing; sequencing was by immunoSEQ multiplex PCR. The sample contains around 25,000 clones, 85% of which appear only once. The source material was CD8+ T cells from peripheral blood mononuclear cells, sampled in the first trimester of pregnancy. The origin of the receptors is a female donor in good health, enrolled as a control in a pregnancy study. The conserved cysteine and the conserved F or W are not part of the CDR3 here. Fields, in order: V gene, CDR3 length, clone size, J gene, D gene, CDR3 protein. D genes are given only for firm matches. For some rows the clone size is stated as once, few or many, or as a class when expanded; others skip it.

V: TRBV27; length: 12; size: .; J: TRBJ2-7; D: .; CDR3: ASSTWPPHYEQY
V: TRBV6-1; length: 13; size: .; J: TRBJ2-5; D: TRBD1; CDR3: ASSEGTGVQETQY
V: TRBV6-4; length: 14; size: .; J: TRBJ2-6; D: TRBD2; CDR3: ASSESGGAGANVLT
V: TRBV11-3; length: 16; size: .; J: TRBJ2-7; D: TRBD1; CDR3: ASSLDLKDRGDSYEQY
V: TRBV21-1; length: 15; size: .; J: TRBJ2-1; D: .; CDR3: ASSKGGQGLGGNEQF
V: TRBV4-3; length: 13; size: .; J: TRBJ2-1; D: .; CDR3: ASSQLASPYNEQF
V: TRBV30; length: 13; size: .; J: TRBJ1-1; D: .; CDR3: AWSVLRSPRGEAF
V: TRBV30; length: 13; size: .; J: TRBJ2-2; D: TRBD2; CDR3: AWSSSGSDTGELF
V: TRBV9; length: 14; size: .; J: TRBJ2-7; D: .; CDR3: ASSVAMGTGYYEQY
V: TRBV27; length: 12; size: .; J: TRBJ2-2; D: TRBD2; CDR3: ASRNSGGSGELF
V: TRBV4-1; length: 13; size: large; J: TRBJ1-1; D: .; CDR3: ASSARGGGNTEAF
V: TRBV5-5; length: 15; size: .; J: TRBJ1-1; D: TRBD1; CDR3: ASSLDRGQGPNTEAF
V: TRBV4-2; length: 11; size: medium-sized; J: TRBJ2-7; D: .; CDR3: ASSKGQTYEQY
V: TRBV25-1; length: 16; size: .; J: TRBJ2-3; D: TRBD2; CDR3: ASSERWGLADSTDTQY
V: TRBV5-1; length: 13; size: .; J: TRBJ2-7; D: .; CDR3: ASSLVATGAYEQY
V: TRBV10-3; length: 14; size: .; J: TRBJ2-7; D: TRBD1; CDR3: AISDRSGQGSYEQY
V: TRBV5-4; length: 11; size: .; J: TRBJ2-1; D: TRBD2; CDR3: ASSPVRGGEQF
V: TRBV6-4; length: 12; size: .; J: TRBJ2-2; D: .; CDR3: ASSELAETGELF